What follows describes a single T cell receptor (beta chain). Its antigen is as yet unknown. This record comes from a study of cytomegalovirus exposure and HLA in healthy donors. This CDR3 comprises 14 residues. V lost 5 bases and J 7 bases, leaving 12 bases between the germline ends. CDR1 and CDR2 (germline): SGHTA, FQGNSA. Although they were nominally healthy when sampled, donors likely had unrecorded immune exposures. General study results and limits: Trimming of TCR beta V- and J-genes showed a link, identified in a later analysis, to a missense DCLRE1C variant. Clonal expansion was found to be greater in HLA-associated TCR beta chains than in equally common others in a later analysis.

The PCR had 60 Vbeta and 13 Jbeta primers. In the original analysis: An analysis performed later counted roughly 80 million unique TCR beta chains (roughly 11 million of them shared). Profiled with immunoSEQ multiplex PCR; TCRdb holds only in-frame clones, not every one. The D gene and trimming were derived from the DNA, and the V and J assignments and clone size from that table. The top ten hold 6% of the sample, which has some 120,000 clones, over 8.5% seen once. Sequencing used PBMCs. The rearrangement joins TRBV7-2 to TRBJ1-6; D may be TRBD1 (6 bases). The source is a woman aged 35 to 49 in good health and CMV-seropositive. CDR3 in DNA: TGTGCCAGCAGCATGGGACAAGGCAATTCACCCCTCCACTTT. Translated: CASSMGQGNSPLHF.